The rows below give T cell receptor beta chains drawn from one sample of a study of yellow fever vaccine responses in identical twins. TCRdb re-analysed the RT-PCR reads in MiXCR, keeping a single row per CDR3 protein. The sample contains around 9,600 distinct CDR3 sequences, roughly 83% of which appear only once. Sequencing used T cells from blood (PBMCs), unsorted or a sorted subset (not recorded which), obtained before or after yellow fever vaccination (not recorded which). Source of these receptors: a woman younger than 35 who received the yellow fever vaccine. Both conserved end residues are trimmed from each CDR3. Size values are once, few and many counts, or a class for expanded clones, and some rows have none.

>TRBV29-1|few
SVLRDRTAEQY
>TRBV19|.
ASSSLYEQY
>TRBV18|.
ASSPPVRMNTEAF
>TRBV12-3/TRBV12-4|.
ASRYGTGGTRSGNTIY
>TRBV18|.
ASSPNSGPSTDTQY
>TRBV13|once
ASSLLAGVYEQY
>TRBV10-3|.
ATLDRPYSGNTIY
>TRBV19|.
ASSIGQGLYEQY
>TRBV9|few
ASSVVGLHEQF
>TRBV6-1|.
AVGGQY